One sample yielded the 22 T cell receptor beta chains listed below, sequenced in a study of T cells in Graves' hyperthyroidism and ophthalmopathy. TCR beta CDR3 sequences were amplified from RNA transcripts. Primed by the HTBI set, a first-round RT-PCR was run on the TCR CDR3. A single record per CDR3 protein comes from TCRdb applying MiXCR to the multiplex PCR reads. This sample has about 600,000 distinct CDR3 sequences; about a sixth occur once, and the top ten carry about 3.5%. Source material: blood. The receptor source for this set is a woman aged 35 to 49 with Graves' ophthalmopathy.

This chain joins TRBV10-3 and TRBJ2-7, with 9 nucleotides matching TRBD1. The V and J ends lost 6 bases and 0 bases, in that order; junction bases with no gene match: 3. Looked up from germline, CDR1 is ENHRY and CDR2 is SYGVKD. There are 14 residues in the CDR3. In nucleotides, the CDR3 is TGTGCCATCAGGCCGGGACAGGGCTCCTACGAGCAGTACTTC. Amino acids: CAIRPGQGSYEQYF.

This clonotype has at least ten counts. CDR3 in DNA: TGCAGTGCTAGAGTTTCAGGGGGCGGAGGTGAAAAACTGTTTTTT. This encodes CSARVSGGGGEKLFF. This chain connects TRBV20-1 to TRBJ1-4; 8 positions match TRBD1. Germline V gene sequence: CDR1 DFQATT, CDR2 SNEGSKA (reference sequence). V trimming: 1 base; J trimming: 7 bases; junction bases outside the gene matches: 8. There are 15 residues in the CDR3.

This clonotype was detected only a few times. The chain is built from TRBV6-5 and TRBJ2-1; no clear D. The CDR3 sequence is 12 residues long. In germline, CDR1 is MNHEY, CDR2 SVGAGI. Trimming pared 0 bases from V and 9 bases from J, leaving 6 bases between. This CDR3 is CASSYSRAEQFF. In DNA form, the CDR3 reads TGTGCCAGCAGTTACTCTCGGGCTGAGCAGTTCTTC.

This clonotype came up a few times. Here the CDR3 reads CASSLGQGETYNEQFF. CDR3 nucleotides: TGCGCCAGCAGCTTAGGACAGGGGGAAACCTACAATGAGCAGTTCTTC. V and J are TRBV5-1 and TRBJ2-1; 10 bases fit TRBD1. The CDR3 runs 16 residues. J lost 2 bases, V lost 2 bases, and 4 bases had no gene match. CDR1 and CDR2 from the germline V gene are SGHRS and YFSETQ.

This clonotype was recorded at least ten times. The chain joins TRBV20-1 to TRBJ2-5; D ambiguous. CDR3 size: 14 residues. The V end was cut by 6 bases, the J end by 5 bases, with 19 bases between. The germline V gene encodes CDR1 DFQATT and CDR2 SNEGSKA (reference sequence). CDR3 sequence: CSAPILGTLETQYF. CDR3 bases: TGCAGTGCCCCCATCCTGGGAACCCTGGAGACCCAGTACTTC.

Worth noting for this clonotype: The junction shows a germline mismatch at one end, possibly a read error. This chain uses TRBV5-6 with TRBJ2-1; TRBD2 matches at 12 bases. Germline values: CDR1 SGHDT, CDR2 YYEEEE. This CDR3 has 15 residues. The CDR3 loop reads CTSSTPGLAGNEQFF. CDR3 sequence (DNA): TGTACCAGCAGCACACCGGGACTAGCGGGCAATGAGCAGTTCTTC.

In this sample, this clonotype turned up many times. The chain is built from TRBV2 and TRBJ1-1; D remains unclear. CDR1 is SNHLY and CDR2 is FYNNEI in the germline V gene. V gave up 1 base and J gave up 0 bases, with 6 bases separating them. The CDR3 is 14 amino acids. The CDR3 sequence: CASSEGGVNTEAFF. The CDR3 DNA follows: TGTGCCAGCAGTGAAGGCGGAGTGAACACTGAAGCTTTCTTT.

In this sample, this clonotype turned up many times. The rearrangement uses TRBV2 and TRBJ2-1, with D possibly TRBD2 on 6 matching bases. This CDR3 spans 12 amino acids. The germline CDR1 and CDR2 sequences are SNHLY and FYNNEI. Trimming pared 7 bases from V and 6 bases from J, leaving 10 bases between. The CDR3 sequence: CASMRTINEQFF. The CDR3 nucleotides are TGTGCCAGCATGCGGACTATCAATGAGCAGTTCTTC.

The J gene is TRBJ2-5, the V gene TRBV19; no definite D call. V was clipped by 1 base and J by 9 bases, with 12 bases between them. Germline V gene lookup returns CDR1 LNHDA and CDR2 SQIVND (reference sequence). The CDR3 runs to 13 residues. Here the CDR3 DNA reads TGTGCCAGTAGTATAGGCCAGGCCAGGTCCCAGTACTTC. Translation: CASSIGQARSQYF.

Many counts were recorded for this clonotype. The chain joins TRBV27 to TRBJ2-2; 12 positions match TRBD1. The CDR3 runs to 15 residues. Germline V gene lookup returns CDR1 MNHEY and CDR2 SMNVEV (reference sequence). V was clipped by 8 bases and J by 2 bases; unmatched bases: 3. The CDR3 loop reads CASRGQGANTGELFF. The CDR3 DNA sequence: TGTGCCAGCCGGGGACAGGGGGCCAACACCGGGGAGCTGTTTTTT.

This clonotype was detected ten times or more. The genes are TRBV12-3 or TRBV12-4 and TRBJ1-2; no clear D. Deletions cut 3 bases from V and 8 bases from J, with 13 bases between. There are 13 residues in the CDR3. The CDR3 DNA is TGTGCCAGCAGTTTTCAGCCGGGTCGGGGCTACACCTTC. Amino acids: CASSFQPGRGYTF.

The rearrangement joins TRBV6-1 to TRBJ2-1; 11 bases are a match to TRBD1. The CDR3 has 20 residues. Germline lookup yields CDR1 MNHNS and CDR2 SASEGT. Unmatched junction bases numbered 17, after V lost 4 bases and J lost 3 bases. CDR3 in DNA: TGTGCCAGCAGTGGGGCGGACAGGGGGCAAGCGGGCGCCCTCTACAATGAGCAGTTCTTC. Its protein is CASSGADRGQAGALYNEQFF.

Regarding this clonotype: This may come from a read error, since a much larger clone is one base off. The rearrangement joins TRBV6-1 to TRBJ2-1; D call uncertain. The CDR3 consists of 12 residues. V lost 0 bases, J lost 9 bases, and 6 bases lay in between. In germline, CDR1 is MNHNS, CDR2 SASEGT. CDR3 loop: CASSEAIREQFF. The CDR3 coding sequence is TGTGCCAGCAGTGAAGCAATCCGTGAGCAGTTCTTC.

This clonotype has a single count. The chain recombines TRBV9 with TRBJ2-3; 11 positions match TRBD2. The germline CDR1 and CDR2 sequences are SGDLS and YYNGEE. This CDR3 spans 17 amino acids. V shed 2 bases, J shed 0 bases, and the junction held 5 bases outside the gene matches. The chain's CDR3 is CASSVGLADSSTDTQYF. CDR3 sequence (DNA): TGTGCCAGCAGCGTGGGACTAGCGGATTCTAGCACAGATACGCAGTATTTT.

This clonotype came up many times. A read error may account for a junction end that differs from germline. The chain has TRBV5-1 and TRBJ2-3; the D gene is possibly TRBD1 (5 bases). Germline V CDR1 and CDR2: SGHRS, YFSETQ. The CDR3 has 13 amino acids. For the CDR3, the DNA is TGTGCCAGCAGCACACAGGGCACAGATACGCAGTATTTT. This codes for CASSTQGTDTQYF. Drawing the rest from reference TRBV5-1 and TRBJ2-3, the complete variable domain is KAGVTQTPRYLIKTRGQQVTLSCSPISGHRSVSWYQQTPGQGLQFLFEYFSETQRNKGNFPGRFSGRQFSNSRSEMNVSTLELGDSALYLCASSTQGTDTQYFGPGTRLTVL.

The chain has TRBV20-1 and TRBJ2-3; the D gene is possibly TRBD2 (6 bases). The CDR3 loop spans 12 amino acids. Germline assignment: CDR1 DFQATT and CDR2 SNEGSKA (reference sequence). With 6 bases removed from V and 0 bases from J, the gap between germline ends came to 7 bases. Here the CDR3 reads CSAGGSTDTQYF. CDR3 coding DNA: TGCAGTGCCGGAGGGAGCACAGATACGCAGTATTTT.

The chain joins TRBV24-1 to TRBJ2-7; no firm D call. Germline V CDR1 and CDR2: KGHDR, SFDVKD. CDR3 length equals 13 residues. V was trimmed by 4 bases and J by 0 bases, leaving 6 bases between them. In DNA form, the CDR3 reads TGTGCCACCAGTGAAGGCAACTCCTACGAGCAGTACTTC. It codes for CATSEGNSYEQYF.

A few counts support this clonotype. This rearrangement joins TRBV3-1 to TRBJ2-7; no clear D gene. The CDR3 extends over 18 amino acids. Germline CDR1 is LGHDT and CDR2 is YNNKEL (reference sequence). V lost 8 bases to trimming and J lost 1 base, with 27 bases between them. DNA of the CDR3: TGTGCCAGCTCACCAGCTCCTCTTCAGGAATTCGCATCCTACGAGCAGTACTTC. Its protein product is CASSPAPLQEFASYEQYF.

The table lists this clonotype with many counts. The CDR3 reads CASSLGPIYNEQFF. CDR3 coding DNA: TGTGCCAGCAGCTTAGGCCCGATCTACAATGAGCAGTTCTTC. The chain carries TRBV11-2 and TRBJ2-1; D unclear. Trimming stripped 1 base from V and 3 bases from J, with 7 bases between. CDR3 length: 14 residues. The germline CDR1 and CDR2 sequences are SGHAT and FQNNGV.

This clonotype was counted many times. The J gene is TRBJ1-4, the V gene TRBV5-1; possible D gene TRBD1, 6 bases. This CDR3 region has 15 residues. Trimming stripped 8 bases from V and 5 bases from J, with 19 bases between. Germline lookup yields CDR1 SGHRS and CDR2 YFSETQ. The CDR3 DNA reads as TGCGCCAGTTCAACAGGTCGGGGGACAAATGAAAAACTGTTTTTT. This encodes CASSTGRGTNEKLFF.

The table lists this clonotype with a few counts. The chain is built from TRBV28 and TRBJ1-2; possibly TRBD1 for D (5 bases). This CDR3 region has 13 residues. The V end was cut by 4 bases, the J end by 7 bases, with 13 bases between. CDR1 is MDHEN, CDR2 SYDVKM, per germline. The CDR3 sequence is CASSWWGSGGYTF. DNA for the CDR3: TGTGCCAGCAGTTGGTGGGGGTCCGGTGGCTACACCTTC.

Remarks on this clonotype: This may come from a read error, since a much larger clone is one base off. V is TRBV20-1 and J is TRBJ2-7; TRBD1 or TRBD2 may be the D gene (5 bases each). The CDR3 has 14 amino acids. Germline lookup yields CDR1 DFQATT and CDR2 SNEGSKA (reference sequence). Between the trimmed V and J ends, which lost 6 bases and 7 bases, there was a span of 22 bases. The DNA for the CDR3 is TGCAGTGCCATGCAGGACACTGGGAGTAATGAGCAGTACTTC. This sequence encodes CSAMQDTGSNEQYF.